This entry describes one TCR beta chain. No antigen is known for it. Alongside CTLA-4 blockade with ipilimumab, patients with chemo-refractory metastatic non-small-cell lung cancer received focal radiation. The V gene's germline CDR1 is GTSNPN and CDR2 SVGIG (reference sequence). The CDR3 spans 14 residues. Trimming took off 3 bases at V and 5 bases at J, with 16 bases between the two ends. This sample stems from a study of radiotherapy plus CTLA-4 blockade in lung cancer. Study overall: Among patients, 15% to 20% showed objective responses, and approximately 30% had disease control. Study outcomes and limitations: Subsequent to radiotherapy plus ipilimumab, tumor-derived TCR clones underwent expansion in blood. Reportedly, early blood T cell clone dynamics best predicted response, with interferon-beta.

This table comes from immunoSEQ multiplex PCR, and its TCRdb copy is limited to in-frame clones, with some not included. Counted here are about 62,000 clones, 60% to 80% occurring once; the ten biggest clones make up 2.5% to 3%. This receptor was identified in a human donor with non-small cell lung cancer who had a complete response to radiotherapy plus ipilimumab. Sample: peripheral blood, taken from a patient treated with radiotherapy plus ipilimumab. The rearrangement uses TRBV30 and TRBJ2-5, with D perhaps TRBD2 (6 bases). The CDR3: CAWSGTPLGETQYF. CDR3 bases: TGTGCCTGGAGCGGGACTCCTTTAGGGGAGACCCAGTACTTC. The variable domain in full, completed from reference TRBV30 and TRBJ2-5, reads SQTIHQWPATLVQPVGSPLSLECTVEGTSNPNLYWYRQAAGRGLQLLFYSVGIGQISSEVPQNLSASRPQDRQFILSSKKLLLSDSGFYLCAWSGTPLGETQYFGPGTRLLVL.